Following are 4 T cell receptor beta chains from one sample sequenced in a study of T-cell reconstitution after alpha-beta-depleted transplantation in children. Preparing the TCRbeta library involved the use of unique molecular identifiers. TCRdb re-called the PCR reads with MiXCR, one entry per CDR3 protein. The sample carries about 540,000 distinct CDR3 sequences, 20% to 30% recorded once. The sequences come from PBMCs, collected before TCRalphabeta/CD19-depleted stem cell transplant. Receptors originate from a boy younger than two with Wiskott-Aldrich syndrome, due to receive a stem cell transplant.

This clonotype was detected a few times. The chain couples TRBV5-1 to TRBJ1-2; 7 bases are a match to TRBD1. The V and J ends lost 4 bases and 7 bases, in that order; junction bases with no gene match: 7. Germline V lookup: CDR1 SGHRS, CDR2 YFSETQ. The CDR3 has 13 residues. Written as DNA, the CDR3 is TGCGCCAGCAGCCGGGACAGTCGAAGTGGCTACACCTTC. Its translation: CASSRDSRSGYTF.

The chain carries TRBV5-1 and TRBJ2-4; 12 nucleotides agree with TRBD2. Looked up from germline, CDR1 is SGHRS and CDR2 is YFSETQ. This CDR3 spans 18 amino acids. With 4 bases clipped from V and 0 bases from J, the junction kept 8 bases outside the gene matches. The CDR3 nucleotides read TGCGCCAGCAGCAAACTAGCGGGGGGTGATATAGCCAAAAACATTCAGTACTTC. It codes for CASSKLAGGDIAKNIQYF.

The chain is built from TRBV6-5 and TRBJ1-2; D gene ambiguous. Deletions cut 2 bases from V and 7 bases from J, with 8 bases between. The germline gives CDR1 MNHEY, CDR2 SVGAGI. CDR3 length: 12 residues. CDR3 sequence (DNA): TGTGCCAGCAGTTACCCCGGTAGTGGCTACACCTTC. As protein: CASSYPGSGYTF.

This clonotype was seen repeatedly, ten times or more. This sequence joins TRBV7-8 and TRBJ2-1, with D uncertain. The ends were cut back, 0 bases at V and 2 bases at J, with 14 bases in the middle. Germline lookup yields CDR1 SGHVS and CDR2 FQNEAQ. This CDR3 has 17 amino acids. The CDR3 sequence is CASSLAPPYGTYNEQFF. The CDR3, as DNA: TGTGCCAGCAGCTTAGCTCCCCCTTACGGCACCTACAATGAGCAGTTCTTC.